This TCR beta chain comes out of a study of tissue T cells after allogeneic stem cell transplantation. Notes on the study in general: Shared clones across patients were few; motif clustering revealed tissue-specific shared signatures.

CDR3 sequences, V/J genes, frequencies and template counts came from survey-depth TCRbeta sequencing. Data came from immunoSEQ multiplex PCR; TCRdb stores just in-frame clones and leaves some out. The data contain around 4,600 clones, around 49% of them singletons. By sample share, this clone is hyperexpanded (1% or more). Antigen specificity is unknown. Genes here carry mouse names. The CDR3 end lies 1 residue beyond the end of the read and is filled in from the germline J gene. The time point here: mouse harvest day 14 after allogeneic transplant. Each mouse received 10^7 T-cell-depleted marrow cells plus 10^6 splenic CD5+ T cells by tail vein. Mice had MHC-mismatched B6 into BALB/c GVHD, sampled day 7 or 14. V was clipped by 9 bases and J by 4 bases, with 11 bases between them. This CDR3 contains 11 residues. Germline V gene sequence: CDR1 NNHDY, CDR2 SYVADS.

The origin of this receptor is a female BALB/c mouse given C57BL/6 T cells with graft-versus-host disease after an allogeneic hematopoietic cell transplant. Input material: lymph node tissue. The chain carries TRBV13-3 and TRBJ2-7, with D possibly matching TRBD1 (5 bases). CDR3 DNA, as far as it was read: TGTGCCACAGAAGGGGTTTATGAACAGTAC. This codes for CATEGVYEQY. The entire CDR3 reads CATEGVYEQYF.